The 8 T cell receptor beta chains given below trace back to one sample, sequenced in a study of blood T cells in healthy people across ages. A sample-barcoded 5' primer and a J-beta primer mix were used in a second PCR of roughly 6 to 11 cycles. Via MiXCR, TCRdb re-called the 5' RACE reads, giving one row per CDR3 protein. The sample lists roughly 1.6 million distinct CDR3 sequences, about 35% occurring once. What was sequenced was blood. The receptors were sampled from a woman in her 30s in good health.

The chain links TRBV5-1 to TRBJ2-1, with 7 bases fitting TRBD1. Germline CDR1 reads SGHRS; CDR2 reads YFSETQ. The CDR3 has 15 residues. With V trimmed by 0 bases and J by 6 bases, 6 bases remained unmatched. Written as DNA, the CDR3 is TGCGCCAGCAGCTTGGCGGGACAGAGTACCAATGAGCAGTTCTTC. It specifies CASSLAGQSTNEQFF.

Here the CDR3 reads CASSFRGTGNLRTEAFF. CDR3 coding DNA: TGTGCCAGCAGTTTTCGCGGGACAGGGAATTTGCGGACTGAAGCTTTCTTT. This chain joins TRBV27 and TRBJ1-1; 9 bases match TRBD1. CDR3 length equals 17 residues. Germline CDR1 is MNHEY and CDR2 is SMNVEV (reference sequence). Germline trimming cut 3 bases from V and 5 bases from J; bases unmatched to any gene: 13.

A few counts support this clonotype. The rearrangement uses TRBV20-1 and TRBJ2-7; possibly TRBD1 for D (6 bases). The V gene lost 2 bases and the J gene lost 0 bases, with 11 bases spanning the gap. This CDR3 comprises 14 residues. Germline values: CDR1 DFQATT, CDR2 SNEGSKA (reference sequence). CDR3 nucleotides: TGCAGTGCTAGACTCCTGGACAGCTCCTACGAGCAGTACTTC. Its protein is CSARLLDSSYEQYF.

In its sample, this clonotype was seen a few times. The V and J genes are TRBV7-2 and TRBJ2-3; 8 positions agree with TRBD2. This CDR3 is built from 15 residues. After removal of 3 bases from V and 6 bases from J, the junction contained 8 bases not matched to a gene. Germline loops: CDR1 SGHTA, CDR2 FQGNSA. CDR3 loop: CASSLRTSFADTQYF. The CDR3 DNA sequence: TGTGCCAGCAGCTTGAGGACTAGCTTTGCCGATACGCAGTATTTT.

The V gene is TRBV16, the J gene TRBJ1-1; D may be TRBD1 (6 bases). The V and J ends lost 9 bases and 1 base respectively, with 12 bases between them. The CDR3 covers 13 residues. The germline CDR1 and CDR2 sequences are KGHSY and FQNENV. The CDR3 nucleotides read TGTGCCAGTACTACAGGGACGAACACTGAAGCTTTCTTT. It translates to CASTTGTNTEAFF.

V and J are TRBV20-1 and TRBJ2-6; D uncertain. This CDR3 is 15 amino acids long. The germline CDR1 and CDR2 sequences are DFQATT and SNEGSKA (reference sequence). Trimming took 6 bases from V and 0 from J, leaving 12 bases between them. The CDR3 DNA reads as TGCAGTGCCGACGATTTGATCTCTGGGGCCAACGTCCTGACTTTC. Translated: CSADDLISGANVLTF.

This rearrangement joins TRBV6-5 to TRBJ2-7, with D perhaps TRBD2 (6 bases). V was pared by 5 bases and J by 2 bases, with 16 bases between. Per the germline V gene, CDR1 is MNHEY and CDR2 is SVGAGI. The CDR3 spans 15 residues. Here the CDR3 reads CASSPELRGTYEQYF. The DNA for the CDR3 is TGTGCCAGCAGTCCGGAGCTACGGGGGACCTACGAGCAGTACTTC.

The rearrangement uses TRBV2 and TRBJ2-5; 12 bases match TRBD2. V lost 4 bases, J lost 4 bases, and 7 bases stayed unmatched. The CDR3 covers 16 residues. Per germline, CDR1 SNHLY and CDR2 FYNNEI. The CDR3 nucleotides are TGTGCCAGCAGTGGGTTCACTAGCGGGAGGAGAGAGACCCAGTACTTC. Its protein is CASSGFTSGRRETQYF.